The 8 T cell receptor beta chains given below trace back to one sample, sequenced in a study of regulatory T cells in long-lasting Graves disease. Stated time point: newly diagnosed GD, antithyroid drugs for less than 3 months. Following extraction of RNA from PBMCs, that RNA was used to make the TCR library. Sequencing libraries for TCR beta were prepared with iRepertoire HTBI primers and Arm-PCR of CDR3 regions. TCRdb itself ran the multiplex PCR reads through MiXCR, one entry per CDR3 protein. The data show hundreds of thousands of distinct CDR3 sequences, 14% to 15% seen once. Separately, the same data were catalogued under a study of T cells in Graves' hyperthyroidism and ophthalmopathy.

The sample here was peripheral blood mononuclear cells (PBMCs), taken at new diagnosis, from a patient treated with antithyroid drugs. The receptors stem from a woman aged 40 to 49 with Graves disease.

This rearrangement joins TRBV7-9 to TRBJ2-3; tentative D call: TRBD1 (5 bases). Trimming took off 4 bases at V and 0 bases at J, with 20 bases between the two ends. The CDR3 sequence is 18 residues long. The germline V gene encodes CDR1 SEHNR and CDR2 FQNEAQ (reference sequence). Here the CDR3 reads CASSSSIVRQGSTDTQYF. The DNA of the CDR3 is TGTGCCAGCAGCTCGAGTATTGTCCGTCAGGGAAGCACAGATACGCAGTATTTT.

This clonotype was seen repeatedly, ten times or more. Here the CDR3 DNA reads TGTGCCAGCAGTTATGGGACAGGGGCCTACAATGAGCAGTTCTTC. Translated: CASSYGTGAYNEQFF. V is TRBV6-2 or TRBV6-3 and J is TRBJ2-1; 10 nucleotides align to TRBD1. V dropped 3 bases and J dropped 2; count of bases not matched to a gene: 1. Germline V gene data show CDR1 as MNHEY and CDR2 as SVGEGT. The CDR3 has 15 amino acids.

This clonotype has just a few counts. The chain joins TRBV5-1 to TRBJ2-2; D is unresolved. The ends were cut back, 5 bases at V and 4 bases at J, with 15 bases in the middle. Germline assignment: CDR1 SGHRS and CDR2 YFSETQ. The CDR3 is made up of 15 amino acids. The CDR3 sequence: CASSSHQGVTGELFF. The CDR3 DNA follows: TGCGCCAGCAGTTCCCATCAAGGAGTCACCGGGGAGCTGTTTTTT.

This clonotype was counted ten times or more. The rearrangement uses TRBV12-3 or TRBV12-4 and TRBJ2-1; 8 bases agree with TRBD2. The V gene end was trimmed by 8 bases and the J gene end by 8 bases; junction bases not matched to a gene: 8. The CDR3 is 13 residues long. Here the CDR3 reads CASGTGRAYEQFF. DNA of the CDR3: TGTGCCAGCGGGACCGGGAGGGCCTATGAGCAGTTCTTC.

This clonotype was found many times. This chain connects TRBV6-2 or TRBV6-3 to TRBJ2-7; 9 bases fit TRBD2. The V gene's germline CDR1 is MNHEY and CDR2 SVGEGT. The CDR3 runs 16 residues. V lost 2 bases, J lost 2 bases, and 7 bases stayed unmatched. This chain's CDR3 is CASSYERASGTYEQYF. For the CDR3, the DNA is TGTGCCAGCAGTTACGAGAGGGCTAGCGGGACCTACGAGCAGTACTTC.

This clonotype was detected a few times. The chain links TRBV6-1 to TRBJ2-7; D ambiguous. This CDR3 spans 14 amino acids. Trimming removed 4 bases from V and 4 bases from J, with 14 bases in between. Germline V gene data show CDR1 as MNHNS and CDR2 as SASEGT. CDR3 in DNA: TGTGCCAGCAGTGTAAGCAGGATTAGATACGAGCAGTACTTC. The encoded protein is CASSVSRIRYEQYF.

This clonotype came up many times. V and J are TRBV30 and TRBJ1-1; D remains ambiguous. CDR1 and CDR2 from the germline V gene are GTSNPN and SVGIG (reference sequence). The CDR3 has 13 residues. V lost 4 bases and J lost 4, with 13 bases in between. The CDR3 bases are TGTGCCTGGACCCGGGAAGGGTTCACTGAAGCTTTCTTT. It specifies CAWTREGFTEAFF.

The table lists this clonotype with a few counts. At one end the junction does not follow the germline gene, possibly because of a read error. The V and J genes are TRBV20-1 and TRBJ1-1; no definite D call. The length of the CDR3 is 13 residues. Germline CDR1 DFQATT, CDR2 SNEGSKA (reference sequence). The CDR3 protein is CSARDPGNTEALF. DNA of the CDR3: TGCAGTGCTAGAGATCCGGGGAACACTGAAGCTCTCTTT.